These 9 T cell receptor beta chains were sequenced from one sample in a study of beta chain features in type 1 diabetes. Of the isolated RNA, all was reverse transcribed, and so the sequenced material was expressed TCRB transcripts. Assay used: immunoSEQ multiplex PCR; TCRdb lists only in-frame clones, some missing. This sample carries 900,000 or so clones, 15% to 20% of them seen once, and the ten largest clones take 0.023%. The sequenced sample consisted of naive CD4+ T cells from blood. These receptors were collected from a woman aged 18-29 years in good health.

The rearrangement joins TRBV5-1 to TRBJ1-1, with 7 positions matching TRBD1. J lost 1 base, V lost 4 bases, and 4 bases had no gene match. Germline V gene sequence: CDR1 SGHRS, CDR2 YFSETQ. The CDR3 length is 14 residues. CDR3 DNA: TGCGCCAGCAGCGAGGGGACAGAGAACACTGAAGCTTTCTTT. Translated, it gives CASSEGTENTEAFF.

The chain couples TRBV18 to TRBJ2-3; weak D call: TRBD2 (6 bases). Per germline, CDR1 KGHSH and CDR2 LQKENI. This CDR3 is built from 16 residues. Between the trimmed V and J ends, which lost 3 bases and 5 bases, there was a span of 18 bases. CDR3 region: CASSPLVTGVGDTQYF. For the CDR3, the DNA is TGTGCCAGCTCACCCCTCGTAACGGGAGTAGGAGATACGCAGTATTTT.

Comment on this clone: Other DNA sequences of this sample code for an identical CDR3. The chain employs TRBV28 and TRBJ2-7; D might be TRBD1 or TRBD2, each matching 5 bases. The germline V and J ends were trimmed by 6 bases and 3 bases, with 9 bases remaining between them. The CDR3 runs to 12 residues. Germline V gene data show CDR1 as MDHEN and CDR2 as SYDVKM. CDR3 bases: TGTGCCAGCAGCGGGACCATCTACGAGCAGTACTTC. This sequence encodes CASSGTIYEQYF. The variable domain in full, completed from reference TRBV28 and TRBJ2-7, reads DVKVTQSSRYLVKRTGEKVFLECVQDMDHENMFWYRQDPGLGLRLIYFSYDVKMKEKGDIPEGYSVSREKKERFSLILESASTNQTSMYLCASSGTIYEQYFGPGTRLTVT.

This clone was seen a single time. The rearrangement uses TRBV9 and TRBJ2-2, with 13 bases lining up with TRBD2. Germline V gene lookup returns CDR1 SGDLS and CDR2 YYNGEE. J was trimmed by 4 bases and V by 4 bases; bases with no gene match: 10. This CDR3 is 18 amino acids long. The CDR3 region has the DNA TGTGCCAGCAGCCCCCGGACTAGCGGGAGCTTCTCCACCGGGGAGCTGTTTTTT. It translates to CASSPRTSGSFSTGELFF.

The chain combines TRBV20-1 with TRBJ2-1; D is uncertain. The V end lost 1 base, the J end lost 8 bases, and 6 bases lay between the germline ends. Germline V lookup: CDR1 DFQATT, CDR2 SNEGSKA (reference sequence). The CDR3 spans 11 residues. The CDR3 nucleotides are TGCAGTGCTAGAGGGGATTATGAGCAGTTCTTC. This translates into CSARGDYEQFF.

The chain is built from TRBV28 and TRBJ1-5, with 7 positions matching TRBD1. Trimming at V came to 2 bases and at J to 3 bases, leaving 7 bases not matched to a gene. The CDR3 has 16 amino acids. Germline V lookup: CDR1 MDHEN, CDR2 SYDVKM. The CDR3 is CASSLIGTAINQPQHF. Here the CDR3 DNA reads TGTGCCAGCAGTTTAATCGGGACAGCCATCAATCAGCCCCAGCATTTT.

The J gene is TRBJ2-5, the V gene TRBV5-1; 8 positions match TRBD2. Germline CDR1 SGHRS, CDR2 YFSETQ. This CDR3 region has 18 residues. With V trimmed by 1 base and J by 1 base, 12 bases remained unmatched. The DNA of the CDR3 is TGCGCCAGCAGCTTGAGGTCTCTAGCGGGCGCGGGCCAAGAGACCCAGTACTTC. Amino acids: CASSLRSLAGAGQETQYF.

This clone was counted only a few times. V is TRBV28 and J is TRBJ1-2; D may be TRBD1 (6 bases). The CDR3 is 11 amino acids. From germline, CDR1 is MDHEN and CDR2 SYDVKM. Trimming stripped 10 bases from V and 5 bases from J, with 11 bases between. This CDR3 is CATTGRYGYTF. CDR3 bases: TGTGCCACCACAGGGCGGTATGGCTACACCTTC.

The CDR3 spells CASRSGGSGDEQFF. The DNA for the CDR3 is TGTGCCAGCCGGTCGGGGGGATCTGGAGATGAGCAGTTCTTC. The chain has TRBV2 and TRBJ2-1; 7 nucleotides align to TRBD2. The germline CDR1 and CDR2 sequences are SNHLY and FYNNEI. The trim removed 8 bases at V and 8 bases at J, leaving 12 bases unmatched. The CDR3 extends over 14 amino acids. Full variable domain (missing parts from reference TRBV2 and TRBJ2-1): EPEVTQTPSHQVTQMGQEVILRCVPISNHLYFYWYRQILGQKVEFLVSFYNNEISEKSEIFDDQFSVERPDGSNFTLKIRSTKLEDSAMYFCASRSGGSGDEQFFGPGTRLTVL.